This TCR beta chain was retrieved from a study of CD8+ T cells in alopecia areata (dated by TCRdb to the late 2010s). For the study in its entirety: Treated patients were enrolled in an open-label pilot trial of oral tofacitinib at 5 to 10 mg twice daily for moderate-to-severe alopecia areata. Tofacitinib was administered for 6 to 18 months, and 6 months of follow-up off drug were then conducted to assess delayed response and recurrence. To study T cell clonal expansion in alopecia areata, the researchers applied high-throughput TCRbeta sequencing to both the C3H/HeJ mouse model and human patients. Human TCRbeta sequencing covered scalp tissue and sorted CD4+ and CD8+ peripheral blood T cells from patchy and totalis/universalis alopecia areata patients and healthy controls. Biopsies were taken from tofacitinib-treated patients at baseline and again at 4 and 24 weeks into treatment, and several of those patients also had a later scalp biopsy. Scalp clonality was compared across normal scalp (n=4), patchy alopecia areata scalp (n=8), and alopecia totalis/universalis scalp (n=8). RNA was obtained with the PAXgene miRNA kit for fixed scalp, the miRNeasy kit for PBMCs, and the RNeasy kit for mouse skin. immunoSEQ multiplex PCR using 35 Vbeta forward primers and 13 Jbeta reverse primers was used to amplify TCRbeta CDR3 regions. Study-wide conclusions, independent of this receptor: Unlike mouse skin, which is dominated by gammadelta T cells, normal human skin has resident alphabeta T cells that are also sequenced, and this complicates analysis of the scalp TCR repertoire. Compared with normal scalp, lesional scalp, particularly in alopecia totalis/universalis, had higher clonality and more expanded CD8+ clones, which suggests antigenic drive. TCR sequences shared between patients were less clear than in mice, possibly partly because of HLA diversity in the patient population.

The library relied on the immunoSEQ multiplex PCR assay. RNA was extracted from all samples and reverse transcribed into cDNA, which served as template for TCR sequencing. First-strand cDNA was synthesized with SuperScript III using a 2:1 mix of oligo-dT and random hexamers. A synthetic immune receptor repertoire was used to assess amplification bias, and residual bias was removed computationally. On the authors' methods: After raw reads were preprocessed to remove errors, the CDR3 was defined following IMGT conventions as running from the conserved cysteine to phenylalanine. Clonality was computed by normalizing Shannon entropy by log2 of the number of productive unique TCRs and subtracting the result from 1. Scalp TCRbeta sequences were cross-referenced with sorted blood CD4 and CD8 repertoires so that the CD4 or CD8 identity of scalp clones could be inferred. TCRdb took this table from immuneACCESS and kept in-frame rearrangements with V and J called. Such tables lack part of the clones; where checked against another copy, unresolved V genes explain under half of the gap, and the rest is unexplained. For V, J and clone size, that table is used; D and trimming come from the DNA. The sample has 200,000 or so clones on record, 50% to 60% of them singletons. The ten most abundant clones make up 0.45% of the sample.

The count of this clone is one. No cognate antigen has been identified for it. No base quality values were provided; no much bigger clone lies one nucleotide off. In the germline V gene, CDR1 corresponds to LGHNA and CDR2 to YNFKEQ. Between the V and J ends, shortened by 3 bases and 5 bases respectively, the junction contains 16 bases. From the cysteine up to the phenylalanine, the CDR3 has a length of 15 residues. Only CDR3 DNA is held: 45 bases, read in frame from base 1. Explained via the paper, the time point label denotes: baseline before oral tofacitinib. From alopecia areata patients, peripheral blood was collected along with lesional scalp punch biopsies. PBMCs were separated by density centrifugation and stained for CD3, CD4 and CD8, after which CD4+ and CD8+ T cells were sorted on a FACSAria.

This sequence was found in a human donor with alopecia areata. This chain joins TRBV4-2 to TRBJ1-1, with no D gene named confidently. Sequencing used CD4+ T cells sorted from blood, obtained at week 0. The nucleotide sequence is given as TGTGCCAGCAGCCATGAAGTTAACAGTGGGACTGAAGCTTTCTTT. Its translation reads: CASSHEVNSGTEAFF.